Presented here are 11 T cell receptor beta chains from one specimen sequenced in a study of PD-1 blockade in classical Hodgkin lymphoma. Documented time point: newly diagnosed, previously untreated cHL patient sample. Purification of CD4+ T cells from thawed PBMCs was achieved by magnetic negative selection. Profiling relied on immunoSEQ multiplex PCR, and the TCRdb table lists in-frame clones only, not all of them. The sample carries about 24,000 clones, about 90% recorded once. Sequenced input: CD4+ T cells from blood. The receptors come from a human donor with classical Hodgkin lymphoma.

The gene calls are TRBV5-1 and TRBJ2-1; 8 nucleotides line up with TRBD1. The germline V gene has CDR1 SGHRS and CDR2 YFSETQ. With 0 bases clipped from V and 8 bases from J, the junction kept 7 bases outside the gene matches. CDR3 length equals 15 residues. Here the CDR3 reads CASSLGTGSPHEQFF. The DNA for the CDR3 is TGCGCCAGCAGCTTGGGGACAGGGAGCCCACATGAGCAGTTCTTC.

The V gene is TRBV2, the J gene TRBJ1-2; 7 positions match TRBD1. This CDR3 region has 15 residues. V lost 4 bases and J lost 2; bases outside the gene matches: 7. Germline V gene sequence: CDR1 SNHLY, CDR2 FYNNEI. The CDR3: CASSGPGTANYGYTF. CDR3 DNA sequence: TGTGCCAGCAGTGGACCCGGGACAGCCAACTATGGCTACACCTTC.

The V gene is TRBV5-6, the J gene TRBJ1-1, with D uncertain. Trimming removed 6 bases from V and 2 bases from J, with 5 bases in between. There are 11 residues in the CDR3. Per the germline V gene, CDR1 is SGHDT and CDR2 is YYEEEE. Here the CDR3 DNA reads TGTGCCAGCACCTATAACACTGAAGCTTTCTTT. Its protein is CASTYNTEAFF. The variable domain in full, completed from reference TRBV5-6 and TRBJ1-1, reads DAGVTQSPTHLIKTRGQQVTLRCSPKSGHDTVSWYQQALGQGPQFIFQYYEEEERQRGNFPDRFSGHQFPNYSSELNVNALLLGDSALYLCASTYNTEAFFGQGTRLTVV.

The chain carries TRBV10-3 and TRBJ2-7; TRBD1 or TRBD2 may be the D gene (5 bases each). The CDR3 extends over 15 amino acids. The germline V gene has CDR1 ENHRY and CDR2 SYGVKD. The V gene lost 6 bases and the J gene lost 6 bases, with 21 bases spanning the gap. The CDR3 protein is CAIRDRDAGRSEQYF. In nucleotides, the CDR3 is TGTGCCATCAGGGACCGGGACGCAGGGCGTAGCGAGCAGTACTTC.

The rearrangement joins TRBV20-1 to TRBJ2-1; 11 positions match TRBD2. Germline CDR1 DFQATT, CDR2 SNEGSKA (reference sequence). The CDR3 contains 11 residues. CDR3 nucleotide sequence: TGCGTAGCGGGGGGGTACAATGAGCAGTTCTTC. Amino acids: CVAGGYNEQFF.

The rearrangement joins TRBV18 to TRBJ1-1, with unresolved D. The CDR3 is made up of 14 amino acids. V lost 3 bases, J lost 1 base, and 9 bases lay in between. Germline V CDR1 and CDR2: KGHSH, LQKENI. The chain's CDR3 is CASSPRGGNTEAFF. The CDR3 nucleotides read TGTGCCAGCTCACCGCGGGGAGGGAACACTGAAGCTTTCTTT.

The chain joins TRBV6-5 to TRBJ2-3; D gene ambiguous. Germline V gene data show CDR1 as MNHEY and CDR2 as SVGAGI. V was shortened by 0 bases and J by 6 bases, with 13 bases between the two germline ends. The CDR3 totals 15 residues. The CDR3 protein is CASSYSQVWWDTQYF. DNA for the CDR3: TGTGCCAGCAGTTACTCCCAGGTGTGGTGGGATACGCAGTATTTT.

The CDR3 reads CASGSGQGSYEQYF. CDR3 sequence (DNA): TGTGCCAGTGGTTCGGGACAGGGGTCCTACGAGCAGTACTTC. J is TRBJ2-7 and V is TRBV19; 10 bases line up with TRBD1. Looked up from germline, CDR1 is LNHDA and CDR2 is SQIVND (reference sequence). The CDR3 is made up of 14 amino acids. V was pared by 8 bases and J by 1 base, with 5 bases of the junction left unmatched.

V and J are TRBV2 and TRBJ2-3; 8 nucleotides agree with TRBD2. V gave up 4 bases and J gave up 10 bases; unmatched junction bases: 13. The germline gives CDR1 SNHLY, CDR2 FYNNEI. The CDR3 consists of 15 residues. The CDR3 nucleotides are TGTGCCAGCAGTGGTTTCAGCGGGGGCCCTAGTCCGCAGTATTTT. Residues: CASSGFSGGPSPQYF.

The chain employs TRBV5-1 and TRBJ2-3, with 9 nucleotides matching TRBD2. Trimming cost V 4 bases and J 3 bases; bases outside gene matches: 9. There are 16 residues in the CDR3. The germline CDR1 and CDR2 sequences are SGHRS and YFSETQ. This CDR3 is CASSPGGSGGTDTQYF. The CDR3 DNA is TGCGCCAGCAGCCCGGGGGGTAGCGGGGGAACAGATACGCAGTATTTT.

This clone was seen a single time. The rearrangement links TRBV5-8 to TRBJ1-5, with D possibly TRBD1 on 6 matching bases. V shed 2 bases and J shed 0 bases, with 12 bases lying between them. The germline V gene encodes CDR1 SGHTS and CDR2 YDEGEE. The CDR3 is 16 residues long. CDR3 amino acids: CASSLEGGYSNQPQHF. CDR3 DNA: TGTGCCAGCAGCTTAGAAGGGGGTTATAGCAATCAGCCCCAGCATTTT.